This T cell receptor (beta chain) was found in a study of cytotoxic CD8 clonotypes in ibrutinib-treated CLL. The repertoire was sequenced with immunoSEQ multiplex PCR; TCRdb's copy has only in-frame clones and lacks some. The data hold 30,000 to 40,000 clones, with about two thirds observed a single time. Losses at the gene ends were 8 bases for V and 9 bases for J; bases not matched to a gene: 3. The CDR3 loop spans 12 amino acids. CDR1 LNHNV and CDR2 YYDKDF come from the germline V gene (reference sequence). This chain connects TRBV15 to TRBJ2-4, with 11 bases identical to TRBD2. The receptor was derived from a human donor with chronic lymphocytic leukemia. The specimen comprised PBMCs, sampled at disease progression, from a patient treated with ibrutinib. The CDR3 bases are TGTGCCACCCGACTAGCGGGGAGCATTCAGTACTTC. It is translated as CATRLAGSIQYF.